The clone carrying this TCR beta chain was counted a few times. The antigen is undetermined. These data come from a study of T cells in tumors after PD-1 blockade. At the level of the study: Treatment was either pembrolizumab 200 mg every 3 weeks or cemiplimab 350 mg every 2 weeks. A subset received ongoing vismodegib 150 mg daily alongside anti-PD-1 therapy. The study, taken as a whole, reports: About 41% of tumor TCR clonotypes were also found in blood.

The CDR3 is 14 amino acids. The V gene end was trimmed by 3 bases and the J gene end by 8 bases; junction bases not matched to a gene: 7. Germline V gene lookup returns CDR1 MNHEY and CDR2 SVGEGT. Input was about 616 ng to 6,500 ng of genomic DNA from tumor or blood. Some clones are missing from TCRdb's copy, which holds only in-frame ones; the method was immunoSEQ multiplex PCR. The table has some 66,000 clones, about 74% seen once. The rearrangement links TRBV6-2 or TRBV6-3 to TRBJ2-1; TRBD2 matches 7 bases. The sequence came from a human donor with basal cell carcinoma. The sample here was PBMCs, taken after anti-PD-1 treatment. As DNA, the CDR3 is TGTGCCAGCAGTTATACGCGGGGGAGGGATGAGCAGTTCTTC. Its protein product is CASSYTRGRDEQFF.